The 12 T cell receptor beta chains in this list originate from one sample, sequenced in a study of cytomegalovirus exposure and HLA in healthy donors. The PCR used 60 Vbeta and 13 Jbeta primers. The table came from immunoSEQ multiplex PCR; TCRdb's copy has only in-frame clones and leaves some out. The repertoire includes 180,000 or so clones, about 9.4% of them detected once, and approximately 1.3% sits in the top ten. The sequenced material came from PBMCs. These receptors all come from a woman younger than 45 in good health and CMV-seropositive.

The J gene is TRBJ2-7, the V gene TRBV27, with TRBD2 matching 11 bases. The V and J ends lost 6 bases and 5 bases, in that order; junction bases with no gene match: 9. This CDR3 spans 15 amino acids. The germline gives CDR1 MNHEY, CDR2 SMNVEV (reference sequence). The CDR3 loop is CASRTTSGILHEQYF. DNA for the CDR3: TGTGCCAGCAGAACGACTAGCGGGATACTCCACGAGCAGTACTTC.

This clone was found a few times. The gene calls are TRBV19 and TRBJ1-4; TRBD1 matches at 8 bases. Germline loops: CDR1 LNHDA, CDR2 SQIVND (reference sequence). The CDR3 covers 14 residues. The V segment lost 8 bases and the J segment 3 bases; nucleotides outside the gene matches: 5. CDR3 loop: CASEDRGANEKLFF. The CDR3 region has the DNA TGTGCCAGTGAAGACAGGGGTGCTAATGAAAAACTGTTTTTT.

In the case of this clone: The junction does not match germline at one end; this may be a read error. The J gene is TRBJ2-7, the V gene TRBV2; TRBD2 is a possible D gene (5 bases). The length of the CDR3 is 12 residues. Germline V gene sequence: CDR1 SNHLY, CDR2 FYNNEI. This CDR3 is CASDYTSCEQYF. For the CDR3, the DNA is TGTGCCAGCGACTATACCTCCTGCGAGCAGTACTTC.

This chain connects TRBV7-9 to TRBJ2-6; tentatively, D is TRBD1 (6 bases). This CDR3 region has 16 residues. Germline CDR1 SEHNR, CDR2 FQNEAQ (reference sequence). V lost 1 base and J lost 2, with 9 bases in between. This chain's CDR3 is CASSLDRVTGANVLTF. The CDR3 nucleotides are TGTGCCAGCAGCTTAGACAGGGTCACTGGGGCCAACGTCCTGACTTTC. Full variable domain (remainder filled in from reference TRBV7-9 and TRBJ2-6): DTGVSQNPRHKITKRGQNVTFRCDPISEHNRLYWYRQTLGQGPEFLTYFQNEAQLEKSRLLSDRFSAERPKGSFSTLEIQRTEQGDSAMYLCASSLDRVTGANVLTFGAGSRLTVL.

This clone was seen only once. The chain employs TRBV7-6 and TRBJ2-2; 10 bases are a match to TRBD1. V gave up 4 bases and J gave up 3 bases; unmatched junction bases: 11. Germline CDR1 SGHVS, CDR2 FNYEAQ. This CDR3 has 18 amino acids. Written as DNA, the CDR3 is TGTGCCAGCAGCTCGAGACTAGGGACAGGGGACGACACCGGGGAGCTGTTTTTT. It encodes CASSSRLGTGDDTGELFF.

The J gene is TRBJ1-2, the V gene TRBV6-6; D ambiguous. Germline assignment: CDR1 MNHNY and CDR2 SVGAGI (reference sequence). The CDR3 is made up of 11 amino acids. Trimming shortened V by 6 bases and J by 4 bases, and 6 bases separated the two germline ends. In DNA, the CDR3 is TGTGCCAGCAGGGGGAGCTATGGCTACACCTTC. It yields the protein CASRGSYGYTF.

There are a few counts of this clone. This chain links TRBV7-2 with TRBJ2-1; D is perhaps TRBD2 (6 bases). Germline-derived CDR1 and CDR2 are SGHTA and FQGNSA. The CDR3 length is 13 residues. V gave up 5 bases and J gave up 12 bases, with 17 bases separating them. The CDR3 DNA is TGTGCCAGCAGCCCCTCTGCCGGGAGTGTGCAGTTCTTC. It codes for CASSPSAGSVQFF.

This clone was found a few times. The rearrangement uses TRBV10-3 and TRBJ2-5; TRBD1 might be the D (5 bases). V lost 3 bases to trimming and J lost 1 base, with 6 bases between them. This CDR3 has 13 residues. CDR1 and CDR2 from the germline V gene are ENHRY and SYGVKD. CDR3 residues: CAISDRVQETQYF. The CDR3 DNA reads as TGTGCCATCAGTGACAGGGTCCAAGAGACCCAGTACTTC.

A few counts support this clone. The chain couples TRBV2 to TRBJ1-1; TRBD1 might be the D (5 bases). The germline V and J ends were trimmed by 8 bases and 3 bases, with 16 bases remaining between them. Per the germline V gene, CDR1 is SNHLY and CDR2 is FYNNEI. The CDR3 loop spans 14 amino acids. The CDR3: CASGRRGGDTEAFF. CDR3 bases: TGTGCCAGCGGAAGGAGGGGAGGGGACACTGAAGCTTTCTTT. The full variable domain, its missing parts supplied by reference TRBV2 and TRBJ1-1, is EPEVTQTPSHQVTQMGQEVILRCVPISNHLYFYWYRQILGQKVEFLVSFYNNEISEKSEIFDDQFSVERPDGSNFTLKIRSTKLEDSAMYFCASGRRGGDTEAFFGQGTRLTVV.

This clone was recorded a few times. The genes are TRBV14 and TRBJ1-1; D not certain. V lost 4 bases and J 0 bases, leaving 6 bases between the germline ends. Germline V gene data show CDR1 as SGHDN and CDR2 as FVKESK. The CDR3 length is 13 residues. The CDR3 DNA reads as TGTGCCAGCAGCCGACAAATGAACACTGAAGCTTTCTTT. Protein product: CASSRQMNTEAFF.

The chain links TRBV5-1 to TRBJ2-5, with 8 positions matching TRBD1. V trimming: 4 bases; J trimming: 2 bases; junction bases outside the gene matches: 4. CDR3 length: 14 amino acids. The germline gives CDR1 SGHRS, CDR2 YFSETQ. CDR3 sequence (DNA): TGCGCCAGCAGCCGACAGGGGAGTCAAGAGACCCAGTACTTC. Translation: CASSRQGSQETQYF.

In its sample, this clone was seen a few times. Other DNA sequences in the same sample also yield this CDR3. The J gene is TRBJ2-2, the V gene TRBV5-4, with 8 bases matching TRBD2. V lost 1 base, J lost 1 base, and 0 bases stayed unmatched. The CDR3 runs to 15 residues. Germline CDR1 is SGHNT and CDR2 is YYREEE (reference sequence). The CDR3 coding sequence is TGTGCCAGCAGCTTGCTAGCGGGGAACACCGGGGAGCTGTTTTTT. Translating gives CASSLLAGNTGELFF.